This TCR beta chain was identified in a study of T cell responses to AZD1222 COVID-19 vaccine. With respect to this clone: Antigen unknown.

Notes on the study in general: Epitopes outside B.1.351 and B.1.1.7 mutated regions reportedly drew nearly half of spike TCRs. Spike as a whole was targeted by vaccine-associated CD4 TCRs, dominant at 160-218 and 743-854.

Some clones are missing from TCRdb's copy, which holds only in-frame ones; the method was immunoSEQ multiplex PCR. The data hold under 150,000 clones, with 80% to 95% observed a single time. The sequencing here drew on peripheral blood, taken on day 0 of AZD1222 vaccination. The sequence came from an adult in good health.

CDR3 amino acids: CASSYYSNQPQHF. Here the CDR3 DNA reads TGTGCCAGCAGTTACTATAGCAATCAGCCCCAGCATTTT. This chain connects TRBV6-4 to TRBJ1-5; D is ambiguous. V lost 5 bases and J 0 bases, leaving 5 bases between the germline ends. The CDR3 has 13 amino acids. Looked up from germline, CDR1 is MRHNA and CDR2 is SNTAGT.